One and the same sample provided the 25 T cell receptor beta chains below, sequenced in a study of blood T cell repertoires in COVID-19. Sequenced by immunoSEQ multiplex PCR; TCRdb stores in-frame clones only, minus some. This sample has about 99,000 clones, with roughly 76% found just once. Material: peripheral blood. Every receptor here comes from a man older than 75 with COVID-19, enrolled during active disease.

The J gene is TRBJ2-4, the V gene TRBV2; TRBD1 might be the D (5 bases). Per the germline V gene, CDR1 is SNHLY and CDR2 is FYNNEI. The germline V and J ends were trimmed by 4 bases and 7 bases, with 8 bases remaining between them. The CDR3 is 12 amino acids. CDR3 residues: CASSARQNIQYF. The CDR3 nucleotides are TGTGCCAGCAGTGCCCGACAGAACATTCAGTACTTC.

The chain couples TRBV19 to TRBJ1-2, with D unresolved. V lost 7 bases and J 5 bases, leaving 14 bases between the germline ends. The germline gives CDR1 LNHDA, CDR2 SQIVND (reference sequence). CDR3 size: 13 residues. CDR3: CASTSGRVYGYTF. CDR3 coding DNA: TGTGCCAGTACTTCAGGCCGTGTATATGGCTACACCTTC.

The gene calls are TRBV3-1 (or the pseudogene TRBV3-2) and TRBJ1-6, with D maybe TRBD1 (5 bases). The CDR3 extends over 18 amino acids. The ends were cut back, 0 bases at V and 10 bases at J, with 22 bases in the middle. Germline-derived CDR1 and CDR2 are LGHDT and YNNKEL (reference sequence). The chain's CDR3 is CASSQDTHSAGYGSPLHF. The CDR3 DNA is TGTGCCAGCAGCCAAGATACCCACTCGGCAGGGTATGGATCACCCCTCCACTTT.

Concerning this clone itself: One end of the junction does not line up with germline, which may come from a read error. J is TRBJ2-7 and V is TRBV5-6, with 12 positions matching TRBD2. Germline CDR1 and CDR2: SGHDT and YYEEEE. The CDR3 contains 16 residues. CDR3 coding DNA: TGTGCCAGCACCTTGCTTAGACTAGCGGGAGACTACGAGCAGTACTTC. It yields the protein CASTLLRLAGDYEQYF.

This chain uses TRBV6-5 with TRBJ2-3, with D possibly matching TRBD1 (5 bases). Germline V gene sequence: CDR1 MNHEY, CDR2 SVGAGI. The CDR3 is made up of 14 amino acids. V lost 5 bases to trimming and J lost 0 bases, with 9 bases between them. CDR3 protein: CASSQGYSTDTQYF. DNA for the CDR3: TGTGCCAGCAGTCAGGGTTATAGCACAGATACGCAGTATTTT.

This clone occurred a few times. V and J are TRBV5-4 and TRBJ1-2, with 7 bases matching TRBD1. Germline CDR1 and CDR2: SGHNT and YYREEE (reference sequence). J lost 5 bases, V lost 0 bases, and 13 bases had no gene match. This CDR3 contains 17 residues. DNA of the CDR3: TGTGCCAGCAGCTTGGGCGAGACAGGGTTCGTCGCTTATGGCTACACCTTC. Amino acid sequence: CASSLGETGFVAYGYTF.

The rearrangement uses TRBV28 and TRBJ1-1; 10 positions match TRBD1. The CDR3 is 17 residues long. Germline-derived CDR1 and CDR2 are MDHEN and SYDVKM. V lost 5 bases to trimming and J lost 1 base; unmatched junction nucleotides: 10. The CDR3 sequence is CASSPRQGANSNTEAFF. The CDR3 region has the DNA TGTGCCAGCAGTCCAAGACAGGGGGCGAATTCGAACACTGAAGCTTTCTTT.

This chain connects TRBV5-5 to TRBJ2-7, with D unresolved. The V gene's germline CDR1 is SGHKS and CDR2 YYEKEE (reference sequence). The CDR3 covers 14 residues. V lost 0 bases and J lost 0, with 7 bases in between. CDR3: CASSLARSSYEQYF. The CDR3 coding sequence is TGTGCCAGCAGCTTGGCACGTAGCTCCTACGAGCAGTACTTC. Full variable domain (outside the CDR3, taken from reference TRBV5-5 and TRBJ2-7): DAGVTQSPTHLIKTRGQQVTLRCSPISGHKSVSWYQQVLGQGPQFIFQYYEKEERGRGNFPDRFSARQFPNYSSELNVNALLLGDSALYLCASSLARSSYEQYFGPGTRLTVT.

J is TRBJ2-1 and V is TRBV4-1; D is unclear. Per the germline V gene, CDR1 is MGHRA and CDR2 is YSYEKL. The ends were cut back, 1 base at V and 6 bases at J, with 7 bases in the middle. CDR3 length: 13 amino acids. CDR3 in DNA: TGCGCCAGCAGCCAAGGAGGAAGCAATGAGCAGTTCTTC. It codes for CASSQGGSNEQFF.

The chain combines TRBV5-1 with TRBJ2-5; the match to TRBD2 covers 8 bases. CDR3 length: 17 amino acids. Per the germline V gene, CDR1 is SGHRS and CDR2 is YFSETQ. Germline trimming cut 0 bases from V and 1 base from J; bases unmatched to any gene: 8. CDR3 loop: CASSLGGGGGSQETQYF. The CDR3, as DNA: TGCGCCAGCAGCTTGGGTGGTGGCGGGGGGTCCCAAGAGACCCAGTACTTC.

This clone was recorded a few times. The chain employs TRBV28 and TRBJ2-5; weak D call: TRBD2 (6 bases). CDR1 and CDR2 from the germline V gene are MDHEN and SYDVKM. V was cut by 6 bases and J by 3 bases, with 14 bases left in between. This CDR3 has 14 residues. CDR3 in DNA: TGTGCCAGCAGCCCCCGGGTAGCGGAAGAGACCCAGTACTTC. Translated, it gives CASSPRVAEETQYF.

The chain combines TRBV3-1 (or the pseudogene TRBV3-2) with TRBJ2-6, with TRBD1 identical over 7 bases. This CDR3 contains 17 residues. The germline gives CDR1 LGHDT, CDR2 YNNKEL (reference sequence). J lost 0 bases, V lost 4 bases, and 6 bases had no gene match. Written as DNA, the CDR3 is TGTGCCAGCAGCCTCAGGACAGGCCGCTCTGGGGCCAACGTCCTGACTTTC. Amino acids: CASSLRTGRSGANVLTF.

This clone was seen once. The V and J genes are TRBV2 and TRBJ1-2; possible D gene TRBD1, 5 bases. V was trimmed by 6 bases and J by 3 bases, leaving 14 bases between them. Germline CDR1 reads SNHLY; CDR2 reads FYNNEI. The CDR3 runs 14 residues. DNA for the CDR3: TGTGCCAGCAGGTGGACATACCTGGACTATGGCTACACCTTC. Amino acid sequence: CASRWTYLDYGYTF.

This chain uses TRBV4-1 with TRBJ2-1; the match to TRBD2 covers 8 bases. The CDR3 has 16 amino acids. V shed 1 base and J 7 bases; nucleotides not matched to a gene: 9. From germline, CDR1 is MGHRA and CDR2 YSYEKL. The CDR3 is CASSQGGGRGENEQFF. CDR3 nucleotide sequence: TGCGCCAGCAGCCAAGGCGGGGGGCGAGGGGAGAATGAGCAGTTCTTC.

The V and J genes are TRBV7-4 and TRBJ1-6; 7 nucleotides align to TRBD1. From germline, CDR1 is SGHVT and CDR2 SQSDAQ. Trimming took 8 bases from V and 6 from J; bases not matched to a gene: 4. CDR3 size: 13 residues. CDR3 protein: CASQGQLNSPLHF. DNA for the CDR3: TGTGCCAGCCAGGGACAGCTTAATTCACCCCTCCACTTT.

The chain uses TRBV12-5 and TRBJ1-4; 9 bases match TRBD1. The germline V gene encodes CDR1 LGHNT and CDR2 FRNRAP. The CDR3 is made up of 20 amino acids. Unmatched junction bases numbered 22, after V lost 3 bases and J lost 8 bases. CDR3 nucleotides: TGTGCTAGTGGTTTCTTCGGCTTCGGCGGGACAGGGTTAAGGGGGGAAAAACTGTTTTTT. Translation gives CASGFFGFGGTGLRGEKLFF.

The chain combines TRBV5-1 with TRBJ1-5, with 8 bases fitting TRBD1. The CDR3 spans 15 residues. The ends lost 3 bases at V and 1 base at J; junction bases unmatched: 3. Germline CDR1 is SGHRS and CDR2 is YFSETQ. The CDR3 coding sequence is TGCGCCAGCAGCTCAACAGGGGGAAGCAATCAGCCCCAGCATTTT. This gives the protein CASSSTGGSNQPQHF. Full variable domain (remainder filled in from reference TRBV5-1 and TRBJ1-5): KAGVTQTPRYLIKTRGQQVTLSCSPISGHRSVSWYQQTPGQGLQFLFEYFSETQRNKGNFPGRFSGRQFSNSRSEMNVSTLELGDSALYLCASSSTGGSNQPQHFGDGTRLSIL.

The sample holds one count of this clone. The chain has TRBV5-1 and TRBJ2-7; D possibly corresponds to TRBD2 (6 bases). Per the germline V gene, CDR1 is SGHRS and CDR2 is YFSETQ. CDR3 length: 15 residues. Trimming shortened V by 2 bases and J by 2 bases, and 14 bases separated the two germline ends. CDR3: CASSFAGFEAYEQYF. The CDR3 DNA is TGCGCCAGCAGCTTCGCGGGGTTTGAGGCCTACGAGCAGTACTTC.

The V and J genes are TRBV6-5 and TRBJ1-2; D is possibly TRBD1 (5 bases). In germline, CDR1 is MNHEY, CDR2 SVGAGI. V was clipped by 6 bases and J by 8 bases, with 19 bases between them. There are 14 residues in the CDR3. The CDR3 is CASRSTGSVSGYTF. The CDR3 DNA sequence: TGTGCCAGCAGGAGTACAGGTTCTGTGTCGGGCTACACCTTC.

Only a few counts were recorded for this clone. Written as DNA, the CDR3 is TGCGCCAGCAGCTTACTAGCGGGAGTAGGTAACGAGCAGTACTTC. Residues: CASSLLAGVGNEQYF. This chain links TRBV5-1 with TRBJ2-7, with 11 bases lining up with TRBD2. This CDR3 has 15 residues. Losses at the gene ends were 2 bases for V and 5 bases for J; bases not matched to a gene: 6. CDR1 is SGHRS and CDR2 is YFSETQ in the germline V gene.

The chain combines TRBV19 with TRBJ1-5; 7 bases are shared with TRBD1. This CDR3 has 14 residues. V shed 10 bases and J 0 bases; nucleotides not matched to a gene: 6. Germline values: CDR1 LNHDA, CDR2 SQIVND (reference sequence). CDR3 amino acids: CAKQGHYSNQPQHF. CDR3 sequence (DNA): TGTGCCAAACAGGGGCACTATAGCAATCAGCCCCAGCATTTT.

This clone appeared once. V is TRBV30 and J is TRBJ2-5; no definite D call. CDR3 length: 13 residues. Germline lookup yields CDR1 GTSNPN and CDR2 SVGIG (reference sequence). Deletions cut 0 bases from V and 7 bases from J, with 12 bases between. The CDR3 coding sequence is TGTGCCTGGAGTGTATCCGGGTCTGGGACCCAGTACTTC. Residues: CAWSVSGSGTQYF. The complete variable domain, with remaining parts taken from reference TRBV30 and TRBJ2-5, reads SQTIHQWPATLVQPVGSPLSLECTVEGTSNPNLYWYRQAAGRGLQLLFYSVGIGQISSEVPQNLSASRPQDRQFILSSKKLLLSDSGFYLCAWSVSGSGTQYFGPGTRLLVL.

The rearrangement links TRBV4-2 to TRBJ2-7; 12 nucleotides match TRBD1. Germline values: CDR1 LGHNA, CDR2 YNFKEQ. V trimming: 3 bases; J trimming: 7 bases; junction bases outside the gene matches: 7. The CDR3 has 15 amino acids. The chain's CDR3 is CASSHRGQGAQEQYF. CDR3 in DNA: TGTGCCAGCAGCCATCGGGGACAGGGGGCGCAAGAGCAGTACTTC.

This clone was picked up a small number of times. This chain connects TRBV6-6 to TRBJ2-7, with unresolved D. The germline CDR1 and CDR2 sequences are MNHNY and SVGAGI (reference sequence). V lost 6 bases to trimming and J lost 5 bases, with 8 bases between them. This CDR3 region has 11 residues. The CDR3 region has the DNA TGTGCCAGCAGGACGGAGAACGAGCAGTACTTC. The encoded protein is CASRTENEQYF.

The rearrangement links TRBV14 to TRBJ2-2, with a weak D call TRBD1 (6 bases). V was shortened by 2 bases and J by 5 bases, with 15 bases between the two germline ends. The CDR3 loop spans 16 amino acids. Looked up from germline, CDR1 is SGHDN and CDR2 is FVKESK. Here the CDR3 DNA reads TGTGCCAGCAGCCAATCCGGGACACCCAGGACCGGGGAGCTGTTTTTT. Translating gives CASSQSGTPRTGELFF.